A single sample is the source of the 19 T cell receptor beta chains below, sequenced in a study of graft-versus-host responses after intestinal transplantation (dated by TCRdb to the early 2020s). Receptor amplification or capture employed the immunoSEQ multiplex PCR assay. Held by TCRdb, this immuneACCESS table contains in-frame sequences only and omits some clones. Under half of the omission traces to an unresolved V gene where checked; the cause of the rest is unknown. Within this sample are some 77,000 clones, with roughly 90% of them counted one time only. The ten largest clones capture approximately 0.64% of the sample. The material sequenced was PBMCs, taken 98 days after intestinal transplantation. The receptors come from a human patient who received an intestinal transplant, so some T cells may come from the graft donor.

In regard to this clone: The germline gene is not matched at one end of the junction; a read error may be the cause. V usage is TRBV10-3 and J usage is TRBJ2-3; D remains unclear. Germline V gene sequence: CDR1 ENHRY, CDR2 SYGVKD. The CDR3 sequence is 12 residues long. The CDR3: CAISEFGDPQYF. The DNA of the CDR3 is TGTGCCATCAGTGAGTTCGGAGATCCGCAGTATTTT.

This clone was seen more than once but under ten times. The chain uses TRBV6-1 and TRBJ2-2; TRBD1 aligns across 8 bases. The CDR3 sequence is 15 residues long. Germline V CDR1 and CDR2: MNHNS, SASEGT. Unmatched junction bases numbered 3, after V lost 3 bases and J lost 3 bases. CDR3 protein: CASSDRDRHTGELFF. The CDR3 nucleotides are TGTGCCAGCAGTGACCGGGACAGGCACACCGGGGAGCTGTTTTTT.

The rearrangement links TRBV5-1 to TRBJ1-6; D uncertain. Germline assignment: CDR1 SGHRS and CDR2 YFSETQ. This CDR3 comprises 15 residues. V was trimmed by 0 bases and J by 0 bases, leaving 4 bases between them. The CDR3 bases are TGCGCCAGCAGCTTGGAGGCCTCCTATAATTCACCCCTCCACTTT. Residues: CASSLEASYNSPLHF. Full variable domain (outside the CDR3, taken from reference TRBV5-1 and TRBJ1-6): KAGVTQTPRYLIKTRGQQVTLSCSPISGHRSVSWYQQTPGQGLQFLFEYFSETQRNKGNFPGRFSGRQFSNSRSEMNVSTLELGDSALYLCASSLEASYNSPLHFGNGTRLTVT.

The chain joins TRBV6-5 to TRBJ1-2; D remains unclear. CDR3 size: 14 residues. The germline V gene encodes CDR1 MNHEY and CDR2 SVGAGI. V shed 6 bases and J shed 3 bases, with 14 bases lying between them. The CDR3 bases are TGTGCCAGCAGCACAATAGACGGATACTATGGCTACACCTTC. Its translation is CASSTIDGYYGYTF.

The CDR3 nucleotides are TGTGCCAGCAGCGTAGGACGGGCCAGTTACGAGCAGTACTTC. It codes for CASSVGRASYEQYF. The chain uses TRBV9 and TRBJ2-7; D call uncertain. Between the trimmed V and J ends, which lost 0 bases and 4 bases, there was a span of 11 bases. Germline-derived CDR1 and CDR2 are SGDLS and YYNGEE. CDR3 length equals 14 residues. Filled out from reference TRBV9 and TRBJ2-7, the complete variable domain reads DSGVTQTPKHLITATGQRVTLRCSPRSGDLSVYWYQQSLDQGLQFLIQYYNGEERAKGNILERFSAQQFPDLHSELNLSSLELGDSALYFCASSVGRASYEQYFGPGTRLTVT.

The chain joins TRBV6-6 to TRBJ2-5, with 10 bases fitting TRBD2. V shed 4 bases, J shed 4 bases, and the junction held 3 bases outside the gene matches. This CDR3 is built from 14 residues. In germline, CDR1 is MNHNY, CDR2 SVGAGI (reference sequence). CDR3 residues: CASSWASGRETQYF. The CDR3, as DNA: TGTGCCAGCAGTTGGGCTAGCGGGAGAGAGACCCAGTACTTC.

V gene TRBV5-4 combines with J gene TRBJ1-1; TRBD1 matches 7 bases. Germline V gene data show CDR1 as SGHNT and CDR2 as YYREEE (reference sequence). This CDR3 region has 16 residues. V lost 4 bases to trimming and J lost 7 bases; unmatched junction nucleotides: 16. The CDR3 here is CASSPHRIYRGGEAFF. Here the CDR3 DNA reads TGTGCCAGCAGCCCTCACCGCATCTACAGGGGAGGTGAAGCTTTCTTT.

This chain uses TRBV14 with TRBJ2-3, with TRBD2 as a possible D gene (6 bases). Per germline, CDR1 SGHDN and CDR2 FVKESK. V lost 1 base and J lost 3, with 11 bases in between. CDR3 length equals 15 residues. The CDR3 DNA sequence: TGTGCCAGCAGCCAAGGGGGGGTTGCGACAGATACGCAGTATTTT. Its protein product is CASSQGGVATDTQYF.

The chain uses TRBV9 and TRBJ1-3, with 9 positions matching TRBD1. With V trimmed by 0 bases and J by 0 bases, 4 bases remained unmatched. This CDR3 contains 17 residues. In germline, CDR1 is SGDLS, CDR2 YYNGEE. In nucleotides, the CDR3 is TGTGCCAGCAGCGTAGCCGGGACAGGGAACTCTGGAAACACCATATATTTT. The encoded protein is CASSVAGTGNSGNTIYF. The full variable domain, rest sourced from reference TRBV9 and TRBJ1-3, is DSGVTQTPKHLITATGQRVTLRCSPRSGDLSVYWYQQSLDQGLQFLIQYYNGEERAKGNILERFSAQQFPDLHSELNLSSLELGDSALYFCASSVAGTGNSGNTIYFGEGSWLTVV.

The chain recombines TRBV9 with TRBJ2-7; 9 bases align to TRBD2. Germline V gene lookup returns CDR1 SGDLS and CDR2 YYNGEE. CDR3 length equals 15 residues. V was clipped by 0 bases and J by 0 bases; unmatched bases: 1. The DNA for the CDR3 is TGTGCCAGCAGCGTAGTAGCGGGGGCCTCCTACGAGCAGTACTTC. Amino acids: CASSVVAGASYEQYF.

The CDR3 spells CASSWAGRDEQYF. Written as DNA, the CDR3 is TGTGCCAGCAGTTGGGCAGGGAGGGACGAGCAGTACTTC. The chain uses TRBV6-6 and TRBJ2-7; TRBD2 aligns across 7 bases. The CDR3 extends over 13 amino acids. J was trimmed by 5 bases and V by 4 bases; bases with no gene match: 5. Germline CDR1 MNHNY, CDR2 SVGAGI (reference sequence).

J is TRBJ1-1 and V is TRBV6-5; D is undetermined. Germline CDR1 MNHEY, CDR2 SVGAGI. The V end was cut by 6 bases, the J end by 4 bases, with 18 bases between. CDR3 size: 15 residues. This CDR3 reads CASSPESVWGTEAFF. The CDR3 DNA sequence: TGTGCCAGCAGCCCAGAGAGCGTTTGGGGCACTGAAGCTTTCTTT.

The chain is built from TRBV6-1 and TRBJ2-7, with unresolved D. The CDR3 sequence is 12 residues long. V dropped 8 bases and J dropped 7 bases, with 15 bases sitting between them. Germline V CDR1 and CDR2: MNHNS, SASEGT. The CDR3, as DNA: TGTGCCAGCGAGCCCCCTACTCGGGAGCAGTACTTC. Its translation: CASEPPTREQYF.

The chain employs TRBV25-1 and TRBJ2-5; D is uncertain. The V and J ends lost 4 bases and 4 bases respectively, with 10 bases between them. This CDR3 has 13 residues. Per germline, CDR1 MGHDK and CDR2 SYGVNS. This CDR3 reads CASSGGGRETQYF. CDR3 nucleotides: TGTGCCAGCAGTGGAGGCGGTCGAGAGACCCAGTACTTC.

This clone is a singleton in its sample. The CDR3 DNA reads as TGCGCCAGCAGTGAGGGCAGGGGGGGCTCCTACAATGAGCAGTTCTTC. It translates to CASSEGRGGSYNEQFF. The chain carries TRBV10-1 and TRBJ2-1; the D call may be TRBD1 or TRBD2 (7 bases each). This CDR3 spans 16 amino acids. Trimming left V 2 bases short and J 0 bases short, with 11 bases between. The germline V gene encodes CDR1 WNHNN and CDR2 SYGVQD (reference sequence).

CDR3 in amino acids: CASSPLVAHNEQFF. Here the CDR3 DNA reads TGTGCCAGCAGTCCTCTCGTCGCACACAATGAGCAGTTCTTC. This chain joins TRBV2 and TRBJ2-1; D not resolved. Trimming pared 5 bases from V and 5 bases from J, leaving 13 bases between. In germline, CDR1 is SNHLY, CDR2 FYNNEI. This CDR3 is 14 amino acids long.

The count of this clone is one. The genes are TRBV12-5 and TRBJ1-6; 7 nucleotides line up with TRBD1. V lost 4 bases to trimming and J lost 7 bases; unmatched junction nucleotides: 4. There are 14 residues in the CDR3. From germline, CDR1 is LGHNT and CDR2 FRNRAP. The CDR3 protein is CASGSRQGNSPLHF. DNA for the CDR3: TGTGCTAGTGGTTCCCGACAGGGAAATTCACCCCTCCACTTT.

This CDR3 reads CASSLSNKFYEQYF. The CDR3 region has the DNA TGCGCCAGCAGCTTGTCCAACAAATTCTACGAGCAGTACTTC. The chain links TRBV5-1 to TRBJ2-7; D is uncertain. Germline CDR1 is SGHRS and CDR2 is YFSETQ. CDR3 length: 14 residues. Trimming shortened V by 1 base and J by 3 bases, and 11 bases separated the two germline ends.

This chain's CDR3 is CASSLDRMNTEAFF. The CDR3, as DNA: TGTGCCAGCAGCTTGGACAGGATGAACACTGAAGCTTTCTTT. The J gene is TRBJ1-1, the V gene TRBV6-5; 7 positions agree with TRBD1. The CDR3 spans 14 residues. V lost 6 bases to trimming and J lost 0 bases; unmatched junction nucleotides: 4. Germline CDR1 MNHEY, CDR2 SVGAGI.